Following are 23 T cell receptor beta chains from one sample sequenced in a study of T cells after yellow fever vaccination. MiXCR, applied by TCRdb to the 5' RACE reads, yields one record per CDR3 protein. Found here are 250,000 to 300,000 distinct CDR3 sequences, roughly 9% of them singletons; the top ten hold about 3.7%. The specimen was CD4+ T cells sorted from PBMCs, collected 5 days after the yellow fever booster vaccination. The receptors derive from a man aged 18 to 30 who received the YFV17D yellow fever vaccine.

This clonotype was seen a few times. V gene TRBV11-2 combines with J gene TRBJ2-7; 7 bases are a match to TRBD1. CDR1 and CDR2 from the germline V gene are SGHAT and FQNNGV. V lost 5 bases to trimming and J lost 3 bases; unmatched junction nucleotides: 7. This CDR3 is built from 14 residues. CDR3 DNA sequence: TGTGCCAGCAGCATAAGGGACAGCCGCTACGAGCAGTACTTC. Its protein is CASSIRDSRYEQYF.

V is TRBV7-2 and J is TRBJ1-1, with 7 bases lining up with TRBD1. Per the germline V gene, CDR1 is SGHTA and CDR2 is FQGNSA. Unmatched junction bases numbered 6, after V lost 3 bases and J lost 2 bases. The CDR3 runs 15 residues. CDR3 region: CASSLAGTVNTEAFF. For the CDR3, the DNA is TGTGCCAGCAGCTTGGCCGGGACAGTTAACACTGAAGCTTTCTTT. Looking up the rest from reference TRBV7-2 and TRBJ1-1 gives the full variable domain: GAGVSQSPSNKVTEKGKDVELRCDPISGHTALYWYRQSLGQGLEFLIYFQGNSAPDKSGLPSDRFSAERTGGSVSTLTIQRTQQEDSAVYLCASSLAGTVNTEAFFGQGTRLTVV.

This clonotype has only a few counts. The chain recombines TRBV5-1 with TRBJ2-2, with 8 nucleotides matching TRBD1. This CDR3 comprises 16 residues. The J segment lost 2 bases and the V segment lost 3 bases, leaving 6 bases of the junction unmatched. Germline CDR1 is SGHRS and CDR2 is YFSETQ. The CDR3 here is CASSYLGQGNTGELFF. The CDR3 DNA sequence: TGCGCCAGCAGCTACCTAGGACAGGGTAACACCGGGGAGCTGTTTTTT.

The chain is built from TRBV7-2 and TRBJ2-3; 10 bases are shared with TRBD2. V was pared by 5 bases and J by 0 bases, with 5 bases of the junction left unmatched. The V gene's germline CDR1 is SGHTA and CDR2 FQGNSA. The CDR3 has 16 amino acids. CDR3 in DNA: TGTGCCAGCAGCCCCGGGACTAGCGATAGCACAGATACGCAGTATTTT. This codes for CASSPGTSDSTDTQYF.

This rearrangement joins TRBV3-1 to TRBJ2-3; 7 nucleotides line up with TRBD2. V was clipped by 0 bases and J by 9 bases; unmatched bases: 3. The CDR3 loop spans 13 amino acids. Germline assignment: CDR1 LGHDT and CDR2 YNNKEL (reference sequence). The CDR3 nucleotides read TGTGCCAGCAGCCAAGATGGGGGGGGAACGCAGTATTTT. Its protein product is CASSQDGGGTQYF.

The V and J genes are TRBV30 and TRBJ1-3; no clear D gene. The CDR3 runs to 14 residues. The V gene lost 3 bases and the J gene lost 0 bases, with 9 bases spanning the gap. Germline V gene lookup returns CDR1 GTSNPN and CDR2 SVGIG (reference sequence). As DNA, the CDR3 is TGTGCCTGGAGCCAGACTCTCTCTGGAAACACCATATATTTT. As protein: CAWSQTLSGNTIYF.

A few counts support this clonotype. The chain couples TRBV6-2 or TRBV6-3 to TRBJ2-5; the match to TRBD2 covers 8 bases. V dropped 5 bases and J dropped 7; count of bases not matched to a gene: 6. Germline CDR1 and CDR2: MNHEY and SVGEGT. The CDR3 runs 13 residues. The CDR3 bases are TGTGCCAGCAGTCGGACTAGCCTCAGGACCCAGTACTTC. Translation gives CASSRTSLRTQYF.

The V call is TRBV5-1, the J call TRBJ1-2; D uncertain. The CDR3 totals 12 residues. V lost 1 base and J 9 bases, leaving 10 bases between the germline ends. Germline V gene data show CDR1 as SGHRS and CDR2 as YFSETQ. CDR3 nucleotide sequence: TGCGCCAGCAGCTTGCAGTCGCGCAGCTACACCTTC. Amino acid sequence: CASSLQSRSYTF.

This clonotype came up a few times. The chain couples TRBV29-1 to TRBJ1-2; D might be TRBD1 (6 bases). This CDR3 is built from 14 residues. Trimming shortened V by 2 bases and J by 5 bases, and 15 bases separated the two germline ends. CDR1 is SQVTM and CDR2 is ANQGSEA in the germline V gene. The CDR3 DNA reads TGCAGCGTTGAAAGGGGGGCCGAGGGTTATGGCTACACCTTC. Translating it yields CSVERGAEGYGYTF.

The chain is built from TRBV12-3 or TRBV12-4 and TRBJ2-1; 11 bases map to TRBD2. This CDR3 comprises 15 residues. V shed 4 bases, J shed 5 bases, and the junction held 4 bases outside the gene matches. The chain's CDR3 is CASSSLAGANNEQFF. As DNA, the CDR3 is TGTGCCAGCAGTTCACTAGCGGGGGCGAACAATGAGCAGTTCTTC.

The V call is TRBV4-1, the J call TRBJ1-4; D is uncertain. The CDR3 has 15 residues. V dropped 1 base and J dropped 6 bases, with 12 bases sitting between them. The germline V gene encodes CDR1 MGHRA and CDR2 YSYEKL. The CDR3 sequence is CASSQGTSLHEKLFF. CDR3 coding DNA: TGCGCCAGCAGCCAAGGCACCAGTCTCCATGAAAAACTGTTTTTT.

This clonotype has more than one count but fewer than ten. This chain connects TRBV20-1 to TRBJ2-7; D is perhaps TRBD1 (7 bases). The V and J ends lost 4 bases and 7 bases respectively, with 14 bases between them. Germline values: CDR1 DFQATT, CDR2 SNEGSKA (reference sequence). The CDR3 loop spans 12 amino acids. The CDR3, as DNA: TGCAGTGCTAAGGAGGGGGCGGGGGAGCAGTACTTC. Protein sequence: CSAKEGAGEQYF.

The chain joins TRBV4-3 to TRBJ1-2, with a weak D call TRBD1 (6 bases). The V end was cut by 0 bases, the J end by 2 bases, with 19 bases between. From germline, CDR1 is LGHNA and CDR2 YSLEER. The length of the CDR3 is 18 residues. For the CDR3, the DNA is TGCGCCAGCAGCCAAGATCCATATGGGGGACAAGCCAACTATGGCTACACCTTC. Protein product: CASSQDPYGGQANYGYTF.

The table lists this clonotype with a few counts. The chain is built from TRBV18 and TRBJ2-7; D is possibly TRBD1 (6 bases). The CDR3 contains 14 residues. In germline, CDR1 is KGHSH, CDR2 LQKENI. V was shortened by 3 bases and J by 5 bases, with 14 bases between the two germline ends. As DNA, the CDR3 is TGTGCCAGCTCACCGAGACAGGCACGTCACGAGCAGTACGTC. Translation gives CASSPRQARHEQYV.

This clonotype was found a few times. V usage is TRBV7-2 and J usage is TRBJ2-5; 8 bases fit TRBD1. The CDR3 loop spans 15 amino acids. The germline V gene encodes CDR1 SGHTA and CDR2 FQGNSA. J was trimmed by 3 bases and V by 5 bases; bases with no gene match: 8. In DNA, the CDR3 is TGTGCCAGCAGCCCAGGACAGGGTGTTAAAGAGACCCAGTACTTC. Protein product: CASSPGQGVKETQYF.

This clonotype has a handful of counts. The CDR3 nucleotides are TGTGCCAGCAGCCCGGGACAGGAATATTCACCCCTCCACTTT. It encodes CASSPGQEYSPLHF. The genes are TRBV4-2 and TRBJ1-6, with 8 bases fitting TRBD1. With 4 bases clipped from V and 8 bases from J, the junction kept 4 bases outside the gene matches. The germline V gene has CDR1 LGHNA and CDR2 YNFKEQ. The CDR3 covers 14 residues.

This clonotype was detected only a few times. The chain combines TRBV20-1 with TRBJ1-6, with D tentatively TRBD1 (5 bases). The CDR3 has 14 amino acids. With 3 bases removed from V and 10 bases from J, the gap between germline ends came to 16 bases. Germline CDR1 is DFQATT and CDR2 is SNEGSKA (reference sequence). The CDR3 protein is CSASRGGLESPLHF. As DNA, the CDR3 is TGCAGTGCTAGCCGTGGGGGTCTAGAATCACCCCTCCACTTT.

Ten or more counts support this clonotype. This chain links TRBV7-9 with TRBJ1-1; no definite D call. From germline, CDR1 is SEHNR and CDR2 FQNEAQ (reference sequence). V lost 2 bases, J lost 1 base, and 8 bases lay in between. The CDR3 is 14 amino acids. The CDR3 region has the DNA TGTGCCAGCAGCTTAAGACGGGCGAACACTGAAGCTTTCTTT. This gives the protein CASSLRRANTEAFF.

For the CDR3, the DNA is TGTGCCAGCAGCTACGACTCGCGGGACAAGGGTGGGACCCAGTACTTC. Protein: CASSYDSRDKGGTQYF. The chain recombines TRBV7-2 with TRBJ2-5; possibly TRBD1 or TRBD2 for D (6 bases each). V lost 4 bases, J lost 7 bases, and 22 bases lay in between. CDR1 and CDR2 from the germline V gene are SGHTA and FQGNSA. This CDR3 comprises 16 residues.

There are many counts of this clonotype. The CDR3 reads CASSFEVNSPLHF. In DNA, the CDR3 is TGTGCCAGCAGCTTTGAGGTTAATTCACCCCTCCACTTT. This chain uses TRBV7-2 with TRBJ1-6; no clear D. Trimming cost V 3 bases and J 6 bases, with 6 bases left between them. The CDR3 is 13 amino acids. Per germline, CDR1 SGHTA and CDR2 FQGNSA.

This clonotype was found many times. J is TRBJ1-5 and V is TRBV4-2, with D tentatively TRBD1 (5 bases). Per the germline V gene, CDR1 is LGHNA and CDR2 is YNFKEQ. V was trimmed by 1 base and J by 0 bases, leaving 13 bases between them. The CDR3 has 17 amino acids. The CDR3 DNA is TGTGCCAGCAGCCAAGCCGACAGAGCTTATAGCAATCAGCCCCAGCATTTT. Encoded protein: CASSQADRAYSNQPQHF.

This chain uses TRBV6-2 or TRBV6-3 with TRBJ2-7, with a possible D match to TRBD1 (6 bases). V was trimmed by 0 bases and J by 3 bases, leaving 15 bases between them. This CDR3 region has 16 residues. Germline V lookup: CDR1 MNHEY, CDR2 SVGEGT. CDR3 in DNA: TGTGCCAGCAGTTACTCTTCTAGGGGGTACCTCTACGAGCAGTACTTC. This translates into CASSYSSRGYLYEQYF.

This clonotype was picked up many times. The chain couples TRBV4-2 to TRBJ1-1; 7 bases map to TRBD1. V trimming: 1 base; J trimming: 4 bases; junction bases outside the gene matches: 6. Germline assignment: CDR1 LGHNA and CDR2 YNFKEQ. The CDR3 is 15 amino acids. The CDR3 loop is CASSQGQGESTEAFF. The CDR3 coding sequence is TGTGCCAGCAGCCAAGGGCAGGGGGAGAGCACTGAAGCTTTCTTT.